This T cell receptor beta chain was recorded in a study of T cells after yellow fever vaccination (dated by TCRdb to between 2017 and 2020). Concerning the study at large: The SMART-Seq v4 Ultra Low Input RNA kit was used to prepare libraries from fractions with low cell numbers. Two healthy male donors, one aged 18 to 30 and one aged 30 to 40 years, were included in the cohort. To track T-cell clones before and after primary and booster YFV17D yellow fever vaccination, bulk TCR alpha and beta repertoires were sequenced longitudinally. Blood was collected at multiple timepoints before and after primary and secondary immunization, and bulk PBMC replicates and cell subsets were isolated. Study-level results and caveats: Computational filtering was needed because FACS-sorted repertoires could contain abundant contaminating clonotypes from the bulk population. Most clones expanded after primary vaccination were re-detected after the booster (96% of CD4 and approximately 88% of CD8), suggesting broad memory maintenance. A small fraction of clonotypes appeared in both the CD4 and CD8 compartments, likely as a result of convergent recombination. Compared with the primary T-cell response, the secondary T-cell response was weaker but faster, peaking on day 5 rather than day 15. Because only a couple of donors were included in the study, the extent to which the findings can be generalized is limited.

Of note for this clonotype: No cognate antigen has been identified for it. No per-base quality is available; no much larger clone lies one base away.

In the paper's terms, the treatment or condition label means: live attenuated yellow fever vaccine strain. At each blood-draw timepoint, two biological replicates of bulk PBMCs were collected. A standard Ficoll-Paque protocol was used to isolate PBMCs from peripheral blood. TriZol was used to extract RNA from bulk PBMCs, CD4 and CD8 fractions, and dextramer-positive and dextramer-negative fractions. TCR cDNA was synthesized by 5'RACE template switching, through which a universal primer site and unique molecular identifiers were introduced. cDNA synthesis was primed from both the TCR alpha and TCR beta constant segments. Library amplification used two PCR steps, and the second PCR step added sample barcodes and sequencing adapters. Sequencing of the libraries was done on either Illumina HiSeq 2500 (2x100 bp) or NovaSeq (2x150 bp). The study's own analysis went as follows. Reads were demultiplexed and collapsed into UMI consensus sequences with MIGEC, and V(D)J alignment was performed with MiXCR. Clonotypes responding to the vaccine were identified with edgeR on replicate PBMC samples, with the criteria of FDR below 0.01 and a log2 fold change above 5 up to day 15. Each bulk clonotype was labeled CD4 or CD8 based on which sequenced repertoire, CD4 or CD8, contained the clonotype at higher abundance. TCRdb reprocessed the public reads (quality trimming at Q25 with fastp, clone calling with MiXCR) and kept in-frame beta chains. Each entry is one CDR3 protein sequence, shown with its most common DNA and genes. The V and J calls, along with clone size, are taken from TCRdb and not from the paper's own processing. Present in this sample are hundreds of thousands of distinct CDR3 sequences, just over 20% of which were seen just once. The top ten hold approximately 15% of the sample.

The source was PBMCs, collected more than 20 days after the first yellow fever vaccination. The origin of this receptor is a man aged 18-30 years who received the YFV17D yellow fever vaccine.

The sequence in DNA is TGCAGCGTTGAGGGGGATGAAGAGACCCAGTACTTC. It is translated as CSVEGDEETQYF. The sequence is built from TRBV29-1 and TRBJ2-5; the D assignment is uncertain and may be TRBD1 or TRBD2, with 5 bases supporting each. The junction carries 8 bases between V and J, which are trimmed by 3 bases and 3 bases respectively. From cysteine to phenylalanine, the CDR3 is 12 amino acids long. Only the CDR3 DNA is retained, 36 bases long and in frame from the first base. CDR1 and CDR2 were assigned from the germline V gene as SQVTM and ANQGSEA.